This passage covers 31 T cell receptor beta chains from one sample sequenced in a study of CXCR3-negative and CXCR3-positive naive CD8 T cells. Overall study findings and caveats: More hydrophobic TRB CDR3s occurred in CXCR3-positive than in CXCR3-negative naive cells.

Libraries were UMI-labeled 5' RACE TRB cDNA. TCRdb reanalyzed the 5' RACE reads, giving one entry per CDR3 protein sequence and no DNA. The sample spans around 140,000 distinct CDR3 sequences; the ten largest clones claim around 0.41%. These receptors' targets are unknown. The material sequenced was naive CXCR3+ CD8+ T cells from blood. Subset described: CD45RO-CCR7+CD27+CD95- naive CD8+ T cells expressing CXCR3 (TNR3+). Receptors originate from a human donor in good health. Some clones in this sample may be carry-over from other donors' samples.

The chain uses TRBV6-6 and TRBJ2-1; absent DNA, TCRdb's TRBD1 call cannot be checked. The CDR3 sequence is 15 residues long. Germline assignment: CDR1 MNHNY and CDR2 SVGAGI (reference sequence). CDR3 loop: CASSDRDSAYNEQFF.

The CDR3 is CASSLDPGEQKNIQYF. J is TRBJ2-4 and V is TRBV7-6; TCRdb returns TRBD1, unconfirmable since there is no DNA. CDR1 and CDR2 (germline): SGHVS, FNYEAQ. The CDR3 runs to 16 residues. The full variable domain, its missing parts supplied by reference TRBV7-6 and TRBJ2-4, is GAGVSQSPRYKVTKRGQDVALRCDPISGHVSLYWYRQALGQGPEFLTYFNYEAQQDKSGLPNDRFSAERPEGSISTLTIQRTEQRDSAMYRCASSLDPGEQKNIQYFGAGTRLSVL.

The CDR3 reads CASSPYPMAHEQYF. This chain uses TRBV9 with TRBJ2-7. CDR1 and CDR2 from the germline V gene are SGDLS and YYNGEE. CDR3 length equals 14 residues.

V usage is TRBV5-1 and J usage is TRBJ2-6. This CDR3 is 19 amino acids long. The germline CDR1 and CDR2 sequences are SGHRS and YFSETQ. CDR3 protein: CASSSGQTLFQSGANVLTF.

This chain links TRBV13 with TRBJ2-7; TCRdb's assignment of TRBD1 cannot be checked, as there is no DNA. Germline V gives CDR1 PRHDT, CDR2 FYEKMQ (reference sequence). The CDR3 loop spans 14 amino acids. The CDR3 loop is CASSQSQGAAEQYF.

The chain has TRBV11-1 and TRBJ2-7; the D call of TRBD1 rests on TCRdb alone, since no DNA is present to check it. The germline V gene encodes CDR1 SGHAT and CDR2 FQDESV (reference sequence). The CDR3 consists of 16 residues. The chain's CDR3 is CASSYGVEGEFAEQYF.

This rearrangement joins TRBV7-6 to TRBJ2-7; there is no DNA to check the TCRdb D call of TRBD1. Germline CDR1 is SGHVS and CDR2 is FNYEAQ. The CDR3 covers 13 residues. The CDR3 spells CASSFDRGYEQYF.

V gene TRBV5-1 combines with J gene TRBJ2-3; no DNA is available, so the TRBD2 call from TCRdb remains unchecked. The CDR3 is made up of 16 amino acids. In germline, CDR1 is SGHRS, CDR2 YFSETQ. The CDR3: CASSHRLAGGADTQYF.

The chain has TRBV27 and TRBJ2-3; absent DNA, TCRdb's TRBD2 call cannot be checked. This CDR3 is 11 amino acids long. CDR1 MNHEY and CDR2 SMNVEV come from the germline V gene (reference sequence). The CDR3 here is CASVGRDTQYF.

This chain connects TRBV13 to TRBJ2-1; TCRdb outputs TRBD2, but without DNA this stays unchecked. This CDR3 has 14 amino acids. Looked up from germline, CDR1 is PRHDT and CDR2 is FYEKMQ (reference sequence). Here the CDR3 reads CASVPGLAFDEQFF.

The chain joins TRBV12-3 or TRBV12-4 to TRBJ2-5; TCRdb selects TRBD1, and the lack of DNA leaves this call unchecked. This CDR3 contains 15 residues. The CDR3 loop is CASSAPGTPRGTQYF.

The chain employs TRBV12-3 or TRBV12-4 and TRBJ2-7; the TRBD1 assignment by TCRdb is unverifiable without DNA. The CDR3 spans 15 residues. The CDR3 protein is CASSRRQGPSYEQYF.

The chain carries TRBV3-1 and TRBJ1-3; TCRdb's assignment of TRBD1 cannot be checked, as there is no DNA. This CDR3 has 16 residues. CDR1 LGHDT and CDR2 YNNKEL come from the germline V gene (reference sequence). The CDR3 here is CASSQPRGFSGNTIYF.

The chain employs TRBV11-3 and TRBJ2-2; without DNA, the TCRdb call of TRBD1 cannot be checked. The CDR3 spans 16 residues. Germline V gene data show CDR1 as SGHNT and CDR2 as YENEEA. The CDR3 loop reads CASSPMSGQNTGELFF.

The V call is TRBV6-6, the J call TRBJ1-1; as DNA is missing, the TRBD1 call by TCRdb cannot be tested. The CDR3 contains 14 residues. The germline gives CDR1 MNHNY, CDR2 SVGAGI (reference sequence). The CDR3 spells CATVTHGRPGEAFF.

This chain links TRBV5-1 with TRBJ2-2; the D call of TRBD1 rests on TCRdb alone, since no DNA is present to check it. The CDR3 has 14 residues. Germline-derived CDR1 and CDR2 are SGHRS and YFSETQ. CDR3: CASLPGENTGELFF.

V is TRBV9 and J is TRBJ2-3; with no DNA, the TCRdb D assignment of TRBD2 cannot be verified. Germline V gene data show CDR1 as SGDLS and CDR2 as YYNGEE. The CDR3 loop spans 17 amino acids. This CDR3 is CASSVRDVETLVDTQYF.

This rearrangement joins TRBV4-1 to TRBJ2-5. Germline assignment: CDR1 MGHRA and CDR2 YSYEKL. The CDR3 totals 15 residues. CDR3 amino acids: CASSQIAAGQETQYF.

The V and J genes are TRBV28 and TRBJ2-3; TCRdb's assignment of TRBD2 cannot be checked, as there is no DNA. The V gene's germline CDR1 is MDHEN and CDR2 SYDVKM. This CDR3 comprises 15 residues. CDR3 sequence reads: CASSLLGVGTDTQYF.

The chain couples TRBV27 to TRBJ2-3; TCRdb names TRBD1, which stays unverified in the absence of DNA. This CDR3 is built from 14 residues. Germline V CDR1 and CDR2: MNHEY, SMNVEV (reference sequence). The CDR3 loop is CASSLEQGEDTQYF.

The chain carries TRBV15 and TRBJ2-7; TCRdb outputs TRBD2, but without DNA this stays unchecked. Germline CDR1 and CDR2: LNHNV and YYDKDF (reference sequence). CDR3 length equals 15 residues. CDR3 loop: CATRLAGDPPYEQYF.

The chain carries TRBV28 and TRBJ2-7. CDR1 and CDR2 (germline): MDHEN, SYDVKM. The CDR3 is 13 residues long. CDR3 protein: CASTTSWLPEQYF.

The chain recombines TRBV27 with TRBJ2-7; with no DNA, the TCRdb D assignment of TRBD2 cannot be verified. Germline V gene data show CDR1 as MNHEY and CDR2 as SMNVEV (reference sequence). The CDR3 spans 15 residues. The CDR3: CASSYRAGSTYEQYF.

J is TRBJ1-2 and V is TRBV28; the TRBD1 assignment by TCRdb is unverifiable without DNA. The CDR3 covers 13 residues. The V gene's germline CDR1 is MDHEN and CDR2 SYDVKM. CDR3 loop: CASSLEDSYGYTF.

The chain combines TRBV25-1 with TRBJ2-2; checking the TCRdb D call of TRBD2 is not possible without DNA. The CDR3 sequence is 14 residues long. Germline V gene sequence: CDR1 MGHDK, CDR2 SYGVNS. CDR3 loop: CASSEFPSFGELFF.

The CDR3 sequence is CSAPGPTGEQYF. The chain is built from TRBV29-1 and TRBJ2-7; with no DNA, the TCRdb D assignment of TRBD1 cannot be verified. From germline, CDR1 is SQVTM and CDR2 ANQGSEA. This CDR3 is 12 amino acids long.

V gene TRBV28 combines with J gene TRBJ1-5; the D call from TCRdb, TRBD1, cannot be confirmed without DNA. Per germline, CDR1 MDHEN and CDR2 SYDVKM. This CDR3 contains 14 residues. The CDR3 loop reads CASRQIQGNQPQHF.

The chain uses TRBV4-3 and TRBJ2-7. The CDR3 length is 13 residues. Germline CDR1 and CDR2: LGHNA and YSLEER. The CDR3 spells CASSQDMGYEQYF.

The chain has TRBV29-1 and TRBJ2-7; TCRdb's D call of TRBD1 is untestable without DNA. The CDR3 sequence is 15 residues long. Looked up from germline, CDR1 is SQVTM and CDR2 is ANQGSEA. This chain's CDR3 is CSVEDRTGGYYEQYF.

The rearrangement links TRBV9 to TRBJ1-2. The CDR3 sequence is 13 residues long. Germline V gene lookup returns CDR1 SGDLS and CDR2 YYNGEE. CDR3 residues: CASSVAIFYGYTF.

The chain uses TRBV7-6 and TRBJ2-2; TCRdb's D call of TRBD1 is untestable without DNA. The CDR3 loop spans 15 amino acids. CDR1 is SGHVS and CDR2 is FNYEAQ in the germline V gene. The CDR3 loop reads CASSLGGTRTGELFF.